This TCR beta chain is from a study of T-cell memory formation after mild COVID-19. Looking at the study overall: Largely, TCR clusters stayed within a single donor. The study, taken as a whole, reports: Those CD4+ clones that contracted were mainly in CM and EM (CD8+ ones in EMRA). Clones that contracted from day 15 to 85 were balanced CD4/CD8, while later expanders leaned CD4+. Pre-infection memory already had some responding clones, implying cross-reactive memory joined.

This clonotype has just a few counts. Antigen unknown. TCRdb passed the 5' RACE reads through MiXCR, listing each CDR3 protein once. The sample lists approximately 400,000 distinct CDR3 sequences, 20% to 25% seen once, with 7.5% to 10% in the top ten. The TCR originated in an adult woman who had mild COVID-19 (a few samples of this study predate the infection). Cell type and time point are not known. Sample: PBMCs or a T cell subset sorted from them (not recorded which).

The CDR3 protein is CASSQDEVQRYEQYF. CDR3 coding DNA: TGTGCCAGCAGCCAAGACGAGGTCCAGCGATACGAGCAGTACTTC. This sequence joins TRBV3-1 and TRBJ2-7; D not certain. Trimming shortened V by 0 bases and J by 4 bases, and 13 bases separated the two germline ends. The germline V gene encodes CDR1 LGHDT and CDR2 YNNKEL (reference sequence). CDR3 size: 15 residues.